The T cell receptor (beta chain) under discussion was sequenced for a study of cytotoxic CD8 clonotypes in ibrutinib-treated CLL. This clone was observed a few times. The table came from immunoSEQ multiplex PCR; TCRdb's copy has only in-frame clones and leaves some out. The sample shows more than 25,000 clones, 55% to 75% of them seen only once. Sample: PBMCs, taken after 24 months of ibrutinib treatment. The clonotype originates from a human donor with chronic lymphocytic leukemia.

The CDR3 sequence: CASSSAGSNQPQHF. CDR3 DNA: TGTGCCAGCAGTTCGGCGGGTAGCAATCAGCCCCAGCATTTT. The chain has TRBV28 and TRBJ1-5; D remains unclear. The length of the CDR3 is 14 residues. Per germline, CDR1 MDHEN and CDR2 SYDVKM. Trimming pared 4 bases from V and 0 bases from J, leaving 7 bases between. Together with reference TRBV28 and TRBJ1-5, the CDR3 gives the full variable domain: DVKVTQSSRYLVKRTGEKVFLECVQDMDHENMFWYRQDPGLGLRLIYFSYDVKMKEKGDIPEGYSVSREKKERFSLILESASTNQTSMYLCASSSAGSNQPQHFGDGTRLSIL.